The T cell receptor beta chain described here comes from a study of shared clonotypes between healthy human individuals. Whole-study context: The people who gave samples were a couple of women and a few men aged 18 to 49.

Naive CD8 isolation took CD45RO-negative cells positively selected for CCR7 and excluded terminally differentiated effector memory CD45RA+ cells. Sorted-subset replicate PCR reactions contained approximately 190 ng DNA, corresponding to approximately 30,000 T cell genomes. Clones were sequenced by immunoSEQ multiplex PCR, and TCRdb holds only the in-frame ones, with some missing. This sample has hundreds of thousands of clones, with approximately 95% found just once. Overall study results and limits: Donor clonotype sharing was expected to depend on sequencing depth.

To note about this clone: Its cognate antigen is unknown.

Sequenced: naive CD8+ T cells sorted from blood. This TCR came from a woman in her twenties or thirties in good health.

The CDR3 loop reads CASSFLLAEPDEQYF. CDR3 DNA: TGTGCCAGCAGTTTTCTCCTAGCGGAGCCTGACGAGCAGTACTTC. The rearrangement links TRBV28 to TRBJ2-7, with TRBD2 matching 7 bases. Germline CDR1 MDHEN, CDR2 SYDVKM. The CDR3 is made up of 15 amino acids. The J segment lost 5 bases and the V segment lost 3 bases, leaving 10 bases of the junction unmatched.